This T cell receptor (beta chain) was identified during a study of blood T cell repertoires in COVID-19. The overall study: T cells, B-cell-depleted T cells, or PBMCs supplied cDNA or gDNA.

The authors' processing: How many nucleated cells were present was estimated from reference gene primer amplification. Measured with immunoSEQ multiplex PCR; TCRdb has only the in-frame clones, and not every one. That table is the source of V, J and clone size, and D and trimming were worked out from the DNA. The sample yields some 200,000 clones, around nine tenths seen once. Enrolled during active infection, Seattle patients were then followed longitudinally. This TCR was recovered from a man between 45 and 60 years old with COVID-19, enrolled during active disease. The sequencing sample was made of peripheral blood.

The CDR3 region has the DNA TGTGCCTGGGGGACAGGGGGAGGAGATACGCAGTATTTT. This gives the protein CAWGTGGGDTQYF. The gene calls are TRBV30 and TRBJ2-3, with 11 bases aligning to TRBD1. CDR1 is GTSNPN, CDR2 SVGIG, per germline (reference sequence). V lost 5 bases, J lost 5 bases, and 3 bases stayed unmatched. The CDR3 runs to 13 residues.